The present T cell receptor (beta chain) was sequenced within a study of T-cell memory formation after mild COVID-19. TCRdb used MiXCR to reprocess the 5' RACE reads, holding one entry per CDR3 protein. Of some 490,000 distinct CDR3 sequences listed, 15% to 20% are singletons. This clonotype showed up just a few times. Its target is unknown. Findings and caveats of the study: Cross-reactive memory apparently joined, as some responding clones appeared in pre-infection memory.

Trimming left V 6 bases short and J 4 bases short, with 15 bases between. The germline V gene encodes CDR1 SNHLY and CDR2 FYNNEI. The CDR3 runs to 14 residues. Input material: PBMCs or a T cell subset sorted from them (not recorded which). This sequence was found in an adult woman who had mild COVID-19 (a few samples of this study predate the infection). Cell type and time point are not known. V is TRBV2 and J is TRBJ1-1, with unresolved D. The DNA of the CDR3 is TGTGCCAGCAGCCCTTCTACTATAGCCACTGAAGCTTTCTTT. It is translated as CASSPSTIATEAFF.